The clone carrying this T cell receptor (beta chain) was detected once. The germline V gene encodes CDR1 MNHNY and CDR2 SVGAGI (reference sequence). V shed 6 bases and J shed 2 bases, with 13 bases lying between them. This CDR3 is built from 15 residues. Here immunoSEQ multiplex PCR was the method, and the copy in TCRdb shows in-frame clones only, minus some. The table has about 500,000 clones, 85% to 90% seen once. This entry belongs to a study of blood T cell repertoires in COVID-19. Study overall: The analysed material was cDNA or gDNA that came from T cells, B-cell-depleted T cells, or PBMCs.

The sequence came from a man younger than 30 with COVID-19, enrolled during active disease. Sequenced input: peripheral blood. V is TRBV6-6 and J is TRBJ2-2; D might be TRBD1 (6 bases). CDR3 residues: CASRPDRLNTGELFF. Written as DNA, the CDR3 is TGTGCCAGCAGGCCCGACAGGCTCAACACCGGGGAGCTGTTTTTT.